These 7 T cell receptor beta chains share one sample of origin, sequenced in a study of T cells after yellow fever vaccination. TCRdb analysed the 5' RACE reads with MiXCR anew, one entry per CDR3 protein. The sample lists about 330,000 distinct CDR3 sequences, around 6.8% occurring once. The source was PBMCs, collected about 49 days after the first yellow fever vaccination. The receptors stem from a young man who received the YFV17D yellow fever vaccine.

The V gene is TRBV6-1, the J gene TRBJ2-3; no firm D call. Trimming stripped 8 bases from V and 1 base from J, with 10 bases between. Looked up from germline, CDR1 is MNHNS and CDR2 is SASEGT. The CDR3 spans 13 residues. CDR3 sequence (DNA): TGTGCCAGCTGCCCCGCGGGCACAGATACGCAGTATTTT. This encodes CASCPAGTDTQYF.

CDR3 nucleotides: TGCGCCAGCAGCTCCCTTGGGGGACAAGAGACCCAGTACTTC. Translated, it gives CASSSLGGQETQYF. The chain uses TRBV5-1 and TRBJ2-5; D possibly matches TRBD1 or TRBD2 (5 bases each). Looked up from germline, CDR1 is SGHRS and CDR2 is YFSETQ. Trimming took 3 bases from V and 2 from J, leaving 11 bases between them. The CDR3 is 14 residues long. Complete variable domain (other parts from reference TRBV5-1 and TRBJ2-5): KAGVTQTPRYLIKTRGQQVTLSCSPISGHRSVSWYQQTPGQGLQFLFEYFSETQRNKGNFPGRFSGRQFSNSRSEMNVSTLELGDSALYLCASSSLGGQETQYFGPGTRLLVL.

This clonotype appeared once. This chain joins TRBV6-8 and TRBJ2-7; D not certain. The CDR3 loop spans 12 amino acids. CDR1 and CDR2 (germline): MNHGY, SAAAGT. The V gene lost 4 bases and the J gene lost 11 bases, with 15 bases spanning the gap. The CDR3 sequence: CASSFSDGFKYV. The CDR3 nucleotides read TGTGCCAGCAGTTTTTCCGACGGCTTTAAGTACGTC.

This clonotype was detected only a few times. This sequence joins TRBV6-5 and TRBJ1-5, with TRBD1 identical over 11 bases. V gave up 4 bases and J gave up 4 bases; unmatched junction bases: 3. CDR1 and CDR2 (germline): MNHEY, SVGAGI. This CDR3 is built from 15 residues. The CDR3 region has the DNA TGTGCCAGCAGTTCCGGGACAGGGGGGAATCAGCCCCAGCATTTT. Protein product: CASSSGTGGNQPQHF.

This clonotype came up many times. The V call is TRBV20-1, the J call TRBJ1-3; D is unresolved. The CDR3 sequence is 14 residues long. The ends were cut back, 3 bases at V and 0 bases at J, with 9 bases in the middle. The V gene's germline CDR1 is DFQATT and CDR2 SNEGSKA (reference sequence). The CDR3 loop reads CSASRFSSGNTIYF. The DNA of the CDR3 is TGCAGTGCTAGTAGGTTTTCCTCTGGAAACACCATATATTTT.

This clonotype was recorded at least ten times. CDR3 protein: CASSLDSLAGRTYNEQFF. The CDR3 nucleotides are TGTGCCAGCAGCTTAGATTCGTTAGCGGGGAGGACGTACAATGAGCAGTTCTTC. The chain recombines TRBV11-2 with TRBJ2-1; TRBD2 matches at 8 bases. With V trimmed by 0 bases and J by 4 bases, 11 bases remained unmatched. This CDR3 spans 18 amino acids. Germline V gives CDR1 SGHAT, CDR2 FQNNGV.

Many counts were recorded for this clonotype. The CDR3 DNA follows: TGTGCCAGCACAAACCGGGTGGCTAGCGGGTTCAAACAGTATTTT. Translating it yields CASTNRVASGFKQYF. This chain links TRBV7-2 with TRBJ2-3; TRBD2 agrees at 8 bases. V lost 7 bases to trimming and J lost 12 bases; unmatched junction nucleotides: 18. Per germline, CDR1 SGHTA and CDR2 FQGNSA. The CDR3 spans 15 residues.